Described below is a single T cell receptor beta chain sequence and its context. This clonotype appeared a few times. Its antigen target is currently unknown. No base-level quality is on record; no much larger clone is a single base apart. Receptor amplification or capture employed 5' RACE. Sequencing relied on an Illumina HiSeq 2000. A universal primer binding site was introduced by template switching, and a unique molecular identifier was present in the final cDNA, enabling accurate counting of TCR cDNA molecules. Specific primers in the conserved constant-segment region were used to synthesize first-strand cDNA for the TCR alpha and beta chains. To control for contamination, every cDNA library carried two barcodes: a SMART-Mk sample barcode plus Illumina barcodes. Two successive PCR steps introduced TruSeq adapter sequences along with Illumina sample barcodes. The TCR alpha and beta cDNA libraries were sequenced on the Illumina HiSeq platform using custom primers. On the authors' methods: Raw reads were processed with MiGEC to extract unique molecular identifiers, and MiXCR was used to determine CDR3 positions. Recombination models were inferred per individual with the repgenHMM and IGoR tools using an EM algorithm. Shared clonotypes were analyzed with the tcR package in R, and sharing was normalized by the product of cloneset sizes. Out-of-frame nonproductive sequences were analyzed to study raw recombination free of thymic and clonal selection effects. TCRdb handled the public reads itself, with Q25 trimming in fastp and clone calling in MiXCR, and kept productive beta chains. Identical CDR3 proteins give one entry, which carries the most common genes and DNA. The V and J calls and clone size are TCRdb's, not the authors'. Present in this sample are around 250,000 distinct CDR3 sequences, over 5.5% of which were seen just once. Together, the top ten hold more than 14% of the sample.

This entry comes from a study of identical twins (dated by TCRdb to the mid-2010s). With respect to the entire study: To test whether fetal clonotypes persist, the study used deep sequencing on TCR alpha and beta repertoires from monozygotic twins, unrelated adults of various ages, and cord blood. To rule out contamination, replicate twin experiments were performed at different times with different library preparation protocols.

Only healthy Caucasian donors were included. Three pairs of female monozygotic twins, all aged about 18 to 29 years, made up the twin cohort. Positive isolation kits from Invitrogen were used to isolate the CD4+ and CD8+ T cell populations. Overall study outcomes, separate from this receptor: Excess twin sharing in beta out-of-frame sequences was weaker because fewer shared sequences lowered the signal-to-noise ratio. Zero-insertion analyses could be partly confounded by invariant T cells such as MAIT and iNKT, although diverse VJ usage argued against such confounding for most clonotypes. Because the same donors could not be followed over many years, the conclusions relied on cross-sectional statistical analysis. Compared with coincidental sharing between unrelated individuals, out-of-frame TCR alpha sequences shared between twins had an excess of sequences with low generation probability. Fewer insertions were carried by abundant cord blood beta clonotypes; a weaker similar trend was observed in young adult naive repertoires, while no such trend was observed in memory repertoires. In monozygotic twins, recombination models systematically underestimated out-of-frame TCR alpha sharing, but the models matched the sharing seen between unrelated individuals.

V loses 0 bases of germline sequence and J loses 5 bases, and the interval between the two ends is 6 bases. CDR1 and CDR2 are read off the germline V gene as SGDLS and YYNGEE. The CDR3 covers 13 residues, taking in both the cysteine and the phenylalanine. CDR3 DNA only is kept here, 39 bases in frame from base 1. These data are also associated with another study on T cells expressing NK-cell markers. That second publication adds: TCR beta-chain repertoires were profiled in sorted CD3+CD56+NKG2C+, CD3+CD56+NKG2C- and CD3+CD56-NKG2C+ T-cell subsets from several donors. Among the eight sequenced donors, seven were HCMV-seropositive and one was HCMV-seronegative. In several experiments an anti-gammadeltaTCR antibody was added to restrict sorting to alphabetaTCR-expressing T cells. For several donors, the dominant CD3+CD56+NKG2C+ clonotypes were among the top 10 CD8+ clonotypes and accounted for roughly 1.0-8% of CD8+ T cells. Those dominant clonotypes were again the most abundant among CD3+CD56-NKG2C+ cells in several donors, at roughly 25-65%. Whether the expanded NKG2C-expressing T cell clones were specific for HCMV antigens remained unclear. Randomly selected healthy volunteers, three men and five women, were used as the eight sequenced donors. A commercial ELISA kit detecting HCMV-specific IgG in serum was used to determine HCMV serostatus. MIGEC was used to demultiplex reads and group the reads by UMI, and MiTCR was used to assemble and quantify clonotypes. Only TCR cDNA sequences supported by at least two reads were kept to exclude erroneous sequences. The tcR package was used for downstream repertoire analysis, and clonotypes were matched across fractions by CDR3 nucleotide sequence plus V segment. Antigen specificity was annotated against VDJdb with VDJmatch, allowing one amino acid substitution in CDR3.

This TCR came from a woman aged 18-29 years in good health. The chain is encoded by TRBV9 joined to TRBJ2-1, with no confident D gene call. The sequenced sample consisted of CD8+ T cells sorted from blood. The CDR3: CASSVEPDNEQFF. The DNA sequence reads TGTGCCAGCAGCGTAGAGCCCGACAATGAGCAGTTCTTC.